A single sample gave rise to the 16 T cell receptor beta chains below, sequenced in a study of CD8 T cells in Susac syndrome. Reverse transcription of about 0.5 to 1 ug RNA was carried out with random hexamers. TCRdb analysed the immunoSEQ multiplex PCR reads with MiXCR anew, one entry per CDR3 protein. The table lists about 200,000 distinct CDR3 sequences, 90% to 95% of them singletons. The sequenced material came from CD4+ T cells from PBMCs. These receptors came from a human donor with Susac syndrome.

This chain uses TRBV7-3 with TRBJ2-3, with a possible D match to TRBD2 (6 bases). The CDR3 spans 18 residues. V was pared by 5 bases and J by 2 bases, with 23 bases between. Germline V CDR1 and CDR2: SGHTA, FQGTGA. CDR3 region: CASSKTPKAGGFTDTQYF. DNA for the CDR3: TGTGCCAGCAGCAAAACCCCGAAAGCCGGAGGGTTCACAGATACGCAGTATTTT. The full variable domain, rest sourced from reference TRBV7-3 and TRBJ2-3, is GAGVSQTPSNKVTEKGKYVELRCDPISGHTALYWYRQSLGQGPEFLIYFQGTGAADDSGLPNDRFFAVRPEGSVSTLKIQRTERGDSAVYLCASSKTPKAGGFTDTQYFGPGTRLTVL.

The chain employs TRBV3-1 and TRBJ1-2; D is ambiguous. The germline V and J ends were trimmed by 1 base and 2 bases, with 11 bases remaining between them. CDR3 length equals 15 residues. Germline CDR1 reads LGHDT; CDR2 reads YNNKEL (reference sequence). The CDR3 spells CASSQAWGSNYGYTF. Written as DNA, the CDR3 is TGTGCCAGCAGCCAAGCATGGGGTTCAAACTATGGCTACACCTTC.

This chain uses TRBV28 with TRBJ2-5; 8 bases fit TRBD2. Germline assignment: CDR1 MDHEN and CDR2 SYDVKM. V gave up 8 bases and J gave up 5 bases; unmatched junction bases: 10. The length of the CDR3 is 14 residues. CDR3 coding DNA: TGTGCCAGCCTACCCTCGGGGGGGTTGGAGACCCAGTACTTC. Its protein product is CASLPSGGLETQYF.

This clonotype was found once. The chain links TRBV3-1 to TRBJ2-5; 13 bases map to TRBD2. The CDR3 loop spans 14 amino acids. With V trimmed by 6 bases and J by 5 bases, 3 bases remained unmatched. Germline V gene sequence: CDR1 LGHDT, CDR2 YNNKEL (reference sequence). The CDR3 here is CASRTSGGRETQYF. The CDR3 DNA reads as TGTGCCAGCAGGACTAGCGGGGGGAGGGAGACCCAGTACTTC.

The CDR3: CSAQGGSYTGGEQYF. CDR3 coding DNA: TGCAGTGCTCAAGGTGGCTCCTATACGGGCGGCGAGCAGTACTTC. The chain employs TRBV20-1 and TRBJ2-7; unclear D gene. Germline lookup yields CDR1 DFQATT and CDR2 SNEGSKA (reference sequence). CDR3 size: 15 residues. The V end lost 5 bases, the J end lost 6 bases, and 23 bases lay between the germline ends.

V and J are TRBV5-1 and TRBJ1-2, with D possibly TRBD1 on 5 matching bases. Trimming took 0 bases from V and 6 from J, leaving 6 bases between them. Germline-derived CDR1 and CDR2 are SGHRS and YFSETQ. This CDR3 region has 12 residues. Here the CDR3 reads CASSLARDGYTF. The CDR3 DNA follows: TGCGCCAGCAGCTTGGCCAGGGATGGCTACACCTTC. Looking up the rest from reference TRBV5-1 and TRBJ1-2 gives the full variable domain: KAGVTQTPRYLIKTRGQQVTLSCSPISGHRSVSWYQQTPGQGLQFLFEYFSETQRNKGNFPGRFSGRQFSNSRSEMNVSTLELGDSALYLCASSLARDGYTFGSGTRLTVV.

The rearrangement uses TRBV29-1 and TRBJ1-4, with D possibly TRBD1 on 6 matching bases. CDR3 length: 13 residues. CDR1 and CDR2 from the germline V gene are SQVTM and ANQGSEA. V shed 6 bases and J shed 4 bases, with 12 bases lying between them. The CDR3 reads CSVTQGYNEKLFF. The CDR3 bases are TGCAGCGTGACGCAGGGGTATAATGAAAAACTGTTTTTT.

The chain combines TRBV24-1 with TRBJ2-5, with 12 bases fitting TRBD2. The CDR3 runs 16 residues. Per germline, CDR1 KGHDR and CDR2 SFDVKD. V lost 3 bases to trimming and J lost 5 bases; unmatched junction nucleotides: 6. CDR3 residues: CATSDPTSGSLETQYF. CDR3 nucleotides: TGTGCCACCAGTGATCCGACTAGCGGGAGCTTGGAGACCCAGTACTTC.

J is TRBJ1-1 and V is TRBV2; TRBD1 matches 7 bases. Trimming cost V 6 bases and J 3 bases; bases outside gene matches: 10. CDR1 and CDR2 from the germline V gene are SNHLY and FYNNEI. The CDR3 sequence is 15 residues long. The CDR3: CASSFDRERHTEAFF. The CDR3 coding sequence is TGTGCCAGCAGCTTCGACAGGGAGAGACACACTGAAGCTTTCTTT.

The chain uses TRBV19 and TRBJ1-2, with a weak D call TRBD1 (6 bases). Germline values: CDR1 LNHDA, CDR2 SQIVND (reference sequence). Between the trimmed V and J ends, which lost 3 bases and 5 bases, there was a span of 13 bases. The CDR3 extends over 14 amino acids. CDR3 DNA: TGTGCCAGTAGTATCCGCAGGGGAGGATATGGCTACACCTTC. Its protein product is CASSIRRGGYGYTF.

The genes are TRBV30 and TRBJ1-2; D is undetermined. V was shortened by 0 bases and J by 2 bases, with 13 bases between the two germline ends. CDR1 is GTSNPN, CDR2 SVGIG, per germline (reference sequence). This CDR3 has 15 residues. The CDR3: CAWSVLPTSNYGYTF. The CDR3 DNA follows: TGTGCCTGGAGTGTACTCCCGACCTCCAACTATGGCTACACCTTC.

The chain combines TRBV18 with TRBJ2-7; 10 nucleotides align to TRBD2. Germline lookup yields CDR1 KGHSH and CDR2 LQKENI. This CDR3 comprises 15 residues. J gave up 5 bases and V 0 bases, and 4 bases lay outside the gene matches. Written as DNA, the CDR3 is TGTGCCAGCTCACCACCGGGACTAGCGATCCACGAGCAGTACTTC. It codes for CASSPPGLAIHEQYF.

The chain links TRBV5-1 to TRBJ2-5; D remains ambiguous. The V gene's germline CDR1 is SGHRS and CDR2 YFSETQ. V was pared by 3 bases and J by 1 base, with 19 bases between. CDR3 size: 17 residues. CDR3 amino acids: CASSYSFQDGIQETQYF. CDR3 bases: TGCGCCAGCAGCTATTCCTTCCAGGACGGAATCCAAGAGACCCAGTACTTC.

CDR3: CASSESPAGRSPLHF. CDR3 DNA sequence: TGTGCCAGCAGTGAATCCCCAGCAGGCCGCTCACCCCTCCACTTT. V usage is TRBV2 and J usage is TRBJ1-6; D is unresolved. The CDR3 covers 15 residues. Germline CDR1 SNHLY, CDR2 FYNNEI. Deletions cut 2 bases from V and 10 bases from J, with 15 bases between.

This clonotype came up a few times. The rearrangement joins TRBV28 to TRBJ2-7, with no clear D. The CDR3 has 11 amino acids. The germline V and J ends were trimmed by 7 bases and 0 bases, with 4 bases remaining between them. CDR1 is MDHEN, CDR2 SYDVKM, per germline. In DNA form, the CDR3 reads TGTGCCAGCACCCTCTCCTACGAGCAGTACTTC. Encoded protein: CASTLSYEQYF. Variable domain in full (rest from reference TRBV28 and TRBJ2-7): DVKVTQSSRYLVKRTGEKVFLECVQDMDHENMFWYRQDPGLGLRLIYFSYDVKMKEKGDIPEGYSVSREKKERFSLILESASTNQTSMYLCASTLSYEQYFGPGTRLTVT.

The chain uses TRBV7-9 and TRBJ1-4; no reliable D call. Germline CDR1 SEHNR, CDR2 FQNEAQ (reference sequence). With 6 bases removed from V and 7 bases from J, the gap between germline ends came to 9 bases. The CDR3 totals 12 residues. The CDR3 DNA is TGTGCCAGCAGTATCGTAACTGAAAAACTGTTTTTT. Translating it yields CASSIVTEKLFF. Variable domain in full (rest from reference TRBV7-9 and TRBJ1-4): DTGVSQNPRHKITKRGQNVTFRCDPISEHNRLYWYRQTLGQGPEFLTYFQNEAQLEKSRLLSDRFSAERPKGSFSTLEIQRTEQGDSAMYLCASSIVTEKLFFGSGTQLSVL.